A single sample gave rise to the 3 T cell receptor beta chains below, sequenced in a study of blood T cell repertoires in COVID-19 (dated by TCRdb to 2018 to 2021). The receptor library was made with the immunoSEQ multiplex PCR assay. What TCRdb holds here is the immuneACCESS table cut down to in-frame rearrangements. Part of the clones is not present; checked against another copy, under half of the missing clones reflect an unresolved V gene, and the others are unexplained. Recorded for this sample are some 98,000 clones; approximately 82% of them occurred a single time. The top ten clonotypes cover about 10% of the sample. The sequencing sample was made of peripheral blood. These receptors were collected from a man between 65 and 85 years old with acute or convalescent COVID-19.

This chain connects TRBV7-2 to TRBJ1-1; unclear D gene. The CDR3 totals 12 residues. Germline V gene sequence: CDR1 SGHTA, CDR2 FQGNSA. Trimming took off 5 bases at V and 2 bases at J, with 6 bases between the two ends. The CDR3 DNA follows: TGTGCCAGCAGCCTCCTTAACACTGAAGCTTTCTTT. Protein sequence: CASSLLNTEAFF.

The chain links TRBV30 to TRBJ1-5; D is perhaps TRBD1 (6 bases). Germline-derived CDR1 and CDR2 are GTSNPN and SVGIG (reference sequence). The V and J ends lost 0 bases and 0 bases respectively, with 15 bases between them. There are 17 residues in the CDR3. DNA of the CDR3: TGTGCCTGGAGTGTTACGGGGACAATTTATAGCAATCAGCCCCAGCATTTT. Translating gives CAWSVTGTIYSNQPQHF.

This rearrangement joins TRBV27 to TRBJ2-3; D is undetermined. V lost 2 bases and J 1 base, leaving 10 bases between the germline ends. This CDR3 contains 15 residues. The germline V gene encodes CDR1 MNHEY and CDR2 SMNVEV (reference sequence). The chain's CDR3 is CASSLGLRRTDTQYF. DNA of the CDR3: TGTGCCAGCAGTTTAGGGCTCCGCCGCACAGATACGCAGTATTTT.